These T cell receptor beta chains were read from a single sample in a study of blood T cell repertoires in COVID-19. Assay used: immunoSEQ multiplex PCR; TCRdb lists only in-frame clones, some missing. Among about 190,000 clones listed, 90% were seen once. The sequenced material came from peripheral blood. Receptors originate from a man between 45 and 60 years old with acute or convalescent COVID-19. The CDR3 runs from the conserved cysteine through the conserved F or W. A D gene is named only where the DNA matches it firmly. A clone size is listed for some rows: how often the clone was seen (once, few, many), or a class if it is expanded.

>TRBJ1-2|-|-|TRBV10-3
CAISGRDEYGYTF
TGTGCCATCTCGGGCAGGGATGAATATGGCTACACCTTC
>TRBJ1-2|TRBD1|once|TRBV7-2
CASSLGDRGRYGYTF
TGTGCCAGCAGCTTAGGGGACAGGGGCCGGTATGGCTACACCTTC
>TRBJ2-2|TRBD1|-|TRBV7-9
CASSIQGEYGELFF
TGTGCCAGCAGCATACAGGGGGAATACGGGGAGCTGTTTTTT
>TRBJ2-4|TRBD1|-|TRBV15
CATSREIQGKNIQYF
TGTGCCACCAGCAGAGAGATACAGGGGAAAAACATTCAGTACTTC
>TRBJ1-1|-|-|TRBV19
CASSNMNTEAFF
TGTGCCAGTAGTAACATGAACACTGAAGCTTTCTTT
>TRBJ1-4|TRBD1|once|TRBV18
CASSPRQGWTEKLFF
TGTGCCAGCTCGCCGAGACAGGGGTGGACTGAAAAACTGTTTTTT
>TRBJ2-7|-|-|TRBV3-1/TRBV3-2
CASSQGRDEQYF
TGTGCCAGCAGCCAAGGGAGGGACGAGCAGTACTTC
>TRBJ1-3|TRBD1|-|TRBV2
CASSDRQGISGNTIYF
TGTGCCAGCAGTGACCGACAGGGCATCTCTGGAAACACCATATATTTT
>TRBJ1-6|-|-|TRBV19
CASSPRTDNSPLHF
TGTGCCAGTAGTCCACGGACAGATAATTCACCCCTCCACTTT
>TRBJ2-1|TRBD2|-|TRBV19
CASSPGLAGVFRRTYNEQFF
TGTGCCAGTAGCCCAGGTCTAGCGGGAGTTTTTCGGAGAACCTACAATGAGCAGTTCTTC
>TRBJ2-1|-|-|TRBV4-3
CASSHTQSGYNEQFF
TGCGCCAGCAGCCACACCCAATCGGGCTACAATGAGCAGTTCTTC
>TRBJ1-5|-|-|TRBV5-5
CASSRTLTGENQPQHF
TGTGCCAGCAGCAGAACCCTGACAGGCGAGAATCAGCCCCAGCATTTT